The clone carrying this TCR beta chain was seen ten or more times. Antigen specificity is unknown. These data belong to a study of molecular identifiers for immune sequencing clone quantification. Regarding the study as a whole: Clones exceeding 20 RNA copies carried over 97% of effector molecules but under 1% of naive-cell molecules. Identical barcode-sharing TCR molecules could lead to underestimated sizes for highly expanded clones.

Naive CD8 T cells were sorted as CD8+CD4-CCR7+CD45RA+. The CDR3 sequence is 14 residues long. Looked up from germline, CDR1 is MNHEY and CDR2 is SMNVEV (reference sequence). Trimming stripped 5 bases from V and 2 bases from J, with 13 bases between. Previously reported methods and listed TCR primers produced the bulk TCR libraries. Via MiXCR, TCRdb re-called the PCR reads, giving one row per CDR3 protein. The table shows some 11,000 distinct CDR3 sequences, with roughly 16% occurring only once. This TCR derives from a human donor in good health. Some libraries in this study had Jurkat cell RNA spiked in. V and J are TRBV27 and TRBJ2-7; perhaps D is TRBD1 or TRBD2 (6 bases each). The sample taken for sequencing was naive CD8+ T cells from blood, with Jurkat cell RNA spiked in. Subset denoted: FACS-sorted CD8+CD4-CCR7+CD45RA+ naive T cells. The CDR3 region is CASSRGPLPYEQYF. The CDR3 DNA sequence: TGTGCCAGCAGTCGGGGGCCCCTGCCCTACGAGCAGTACTTC.